These 15 T cell receptor beta chains originate from one sample sequenced in a study of T-cell memory formation after mild COVID-19. One entry per CDR3 protein, called by TCRdb with MiXCR from the 5' RACE reads. This sample carries around 110,000 distinct CDR3 sequences, 17% of them seen once, and the ten largest clones take less than 35%. Sequencing was carried out using PBMCs or a T cell subset sorted from them (not recorded which). The receptors were gathered from an adult woman who had mild COVID-19 (a few samples of this study predate the infection). Cell type and time point are not known.

This clonotype was observed a few times. V is TRBV12-3 or TRBV12-4 and J is TRBJ1-2; TRBD1 agrees at 7 bases. The V gene end was trimmed by 1 base and the J gene end by 4 bases; junction bases not matched to a gene: 6. This CDR3 region has 15 residues. CDR3 sequence reads: CASSLGTGDGYGYTF. The CDR3 bases are TGTGCCAGCAGTTTAGGTACAGGGGATGGCTATGGCTACACCTTC.

In its sample, this clonotype was seen a few times. J is TRBJ2-1 and V is TRBV25-1; D is uncertain. Trimming left V 4 bases short and J 5 bases short, with 6 bases between. CDR3 length: 12 amino acids. The germline CDR1 and CDR2 sequences are MGHDK and SYGVNS. CDR3: CASSAGNNEQFF. The DNA for the CDR3 is TGTGCCAGCAGTGCTGGGAACAATGAGCAGTTCTTC.

There are a few counts of this clonotype. The J gene is TRBJ2-5, the V gene TRBV7-6; 14 positions agree with TRBD2. With 4 bases clipped from V and 6 bases from J, the junction kept 4 bases outside the gene matches. This CDR3 is 15 amino acids long. In germline, CDR1 is SGHVS, CDR2 FNYEAQ. The CDR3 nucleotides read TGTGCCAGCAGCTCCGGGACTAGCGGGGGTCAGACCCAGTACTTC. It yields the protein CASSSGTSGGQTQYF.

This chain uses TRBV3-1 with TRBJ2-5; TRBD2 aligns across 11 bases. This CDR3 comprises 16 residues. Germline V gene sequence: CDR1 LGHDT, CDR2 YNNKEL (reference sequence). Trimming at V came to 4 bases and at J to 3 bases, leaving 7 bases not matched to a gene. In DNA, the CDR3 is TGTGCCAGCAGCCTCGGGACTAGCGGACGTGAAGAGACCCAGTACTTC. Protein sequence: CASSLGTSGREETQYF.

This clonotype was seen many times. V gene TRBV4-3 combines with J gene TRBJ2-7, with 10 positions matching TRBD2. The CDR3 extends over 16 amino acids. Germline V gives CDR1 LGHNA, CDR2 YSLEER. The V gene end was trimmed by 1 base and the J gene end by 4 bases; junction bases not matched to a gene: 7. The CDR3 reads CASSQGVAGGQYEQYF. The CDR3 DNA sequence: TGCGCCAGCAGCCAAGGCGTAGCGGGAGGCCAATACGAGCAGTACTTC.

This clonotype came up once. The chain uses TRBV6-5 and TRBJ1-5; 8 bases fit TRBD1. The CDR3 spans 14 residues. In germline, CDR1 is MNHEY, CDR2 SVGAGI. Unmatched junction bases numbered 3, after V lost 6 bases and J lost 2 bases. The CDR3 coding sequence is TGTGCCAGCAGCTGGGGACAGGGCAATCAGCCCCAGCATTTT. Translation gives CASSWGQGNQPQHF.

This chain connects TRBV29-1 to TRBJ1-1; D might be TRBD1 (5 bases). Trimming pared 7 bases from V and 1 base from J, leaving 19 bases between. This CDR3 spans 15 amino acids. Germline V gene data show CDR1 as SQVTM and CDR2 as ANQGSEA. The CDR3 here is CSAQGTETRNTEAFF. In DNA form, the CDR3 reads TGCAGCGCCCAAGGGACCGAGACAAGGAACACTGAAGCTTTCTTT.

This chain links TRBV12-3 or TRBV12-4 with TRBJ2-2; the D call may be TRBD1 or TRBD2 (5 bases each). The CDR3 is 14 amino acids. V was clipped by 4 bases and J by 7 bases, with 13 bases between them. The DNA for the CDR3 is TGTGCCAGCAGTTGGGTGGTGGGGGACGGGGAGCTGTTTTTT. This gives the protein CASSWVVGDGELFF.

The chain combines TRBV9 with TRBJ2-1; D might be TRBD1 (5 bases). The CDR3 length is 14 residues. From germline, CDR1 is SGDLS and CDR2 YYNGEE. V gave up 4 bases and J gave up 7 bases, with 15 bases separating them. The CDR3 region is CASSPPRRANEQFF. CDR3 in DNA: TGTGCCAGCAGCCCCCCCCGCAGGGCGAATGAGCAGTTCTTC.

This chain joins TRBV2 and TRBJ2-5; no reliable D call. Trimming left V 8 bases short and J 1 base short, with 8 bases between. Germline V CDR1 and CDR2: SNHLY, FYNNEI. This CDR3 region has 12 residues. CDR3 amino acids: CASGSAQETQYF. CDR3 DNA: TGTGCCAGCGGGTCGGCCCAAGAGACCCAGTACTTC.

The chain recombines TRBV30 with TRBJ1-1, with D possibly matching TRBD1 (6 bases). The germline CDR1 and CDR2 sequences are GTSNPN and SVGIG (reference sequence). With 2 bases removed from V and 5 bases from J, the gap between germline ends came to 21 bases. The CDR3 extends over 16 amino acids. The CDR3 here is CAWSRSGAWVETEAFF. CDR3 in DNA: TGTGCCTGGAGTCGGTCGGGGGCCTGGGTCGAGACTGAAGCTTTCTTT.

CDR3 amino acids: CASSFSGGTATEAFF. The CDR3 coding sequence is TGTGCCAGCAGCTTTAGTGGAGGGACAGCCACTGAAGCTTTCTTT. This chain connects TRBV7-3 to TRBJ1-1, with TRBD1 matching 7 bases. The CDR3 is 15 amino acids. V trimming: 3 bases; J trimming: 4 bases; junction bases outside the gene matches: 8. Germline values: CDR1 SGHTA, CDR2 FQGTGA.

This chain uses TRBV7-8 with TRBJ2-7, with TRBD1 matching over 7 bases. V trimming: 1 base; J trimming: 5 bases; junction bases outside the gene matches: 8. The CDR3 sequence is 15 residues long. Germline assignment: CDR1 SGHVS and CDR2 FQNEAQ. The DNA of the CDR3 is TGTGCCAGCAGCTTAGTGTTGACAGGGCGGGACGAGCAGTACTTC. Translated: CASSLVLTGRDEQYF.

The chain employs TRBV11-2 and TRBJ2-2; the D gene is possibly TRBD1 (5 bases). V lost 5 bases to trimming and J lost 6 bases, with 16 bases between them. The CDR3 runs to 15 residues. Germline V gives CDR1 SGHAT, CDR2 FQNNGV. CDR3 region: CASSRNGALAGELFF. DNA for the CDR3: TGTGCCAGCAGCCGGAATGGGGCCCTGGCCGGGGAGCTGTTTTTT.

V gene TRBV5-6 combines with J gene TRBJ2-1; D is unresolved. The germline V and J ends were trimmed by 4 bases and 2 bases, with 7 bases remaining between them. There are 13 residues in the CDR3. Per germline, CDR1 SGHDT and CDR2 YYEEEE. CDR3 DNA sequence: TGTGCCAGCAGCATGACTGCCTACAATGAGCAGTTCTTC. This encodes CASSMTAYNEQFF.